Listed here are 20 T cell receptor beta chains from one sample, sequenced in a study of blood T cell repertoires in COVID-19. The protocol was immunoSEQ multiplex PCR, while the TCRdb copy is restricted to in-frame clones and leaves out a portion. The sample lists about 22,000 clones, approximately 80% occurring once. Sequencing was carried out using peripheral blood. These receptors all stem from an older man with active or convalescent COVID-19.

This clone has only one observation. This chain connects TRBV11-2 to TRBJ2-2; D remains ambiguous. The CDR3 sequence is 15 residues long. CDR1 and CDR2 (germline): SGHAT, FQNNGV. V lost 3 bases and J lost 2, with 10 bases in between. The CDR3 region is CASSFERTNTGELFF. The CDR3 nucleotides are TGTGCCAGCAGCTTTGAAAGAACTAACACCGGGGAGCTGTTTTTT.

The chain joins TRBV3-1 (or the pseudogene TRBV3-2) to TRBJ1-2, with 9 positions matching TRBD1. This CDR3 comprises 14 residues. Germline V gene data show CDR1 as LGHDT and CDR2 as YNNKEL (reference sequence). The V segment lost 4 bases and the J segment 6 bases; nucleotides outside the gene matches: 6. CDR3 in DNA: TGTGCCAGCAGCCGGACAGGGGCCGTAGATGGCTACACCTTC. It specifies CASSRTGAVDGYTF.

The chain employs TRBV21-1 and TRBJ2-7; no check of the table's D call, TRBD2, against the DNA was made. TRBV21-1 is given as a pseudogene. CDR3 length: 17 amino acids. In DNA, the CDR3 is TGTGCCAGCAGCAAAGGTTTTCGAGGGGGGGCTTCCTACGAGCAGTACTTC. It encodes CASSKGFRGGASYEQYF.

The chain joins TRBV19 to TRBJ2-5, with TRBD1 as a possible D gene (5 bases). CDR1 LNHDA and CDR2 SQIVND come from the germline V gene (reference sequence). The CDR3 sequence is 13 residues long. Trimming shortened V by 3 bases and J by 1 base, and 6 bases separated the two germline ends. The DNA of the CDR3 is TGTGCCAGTAGTATGGACACCCAAGAGACCCAGTACTTC. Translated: CASSMDTQETQYF.

CDR3 sequence reads: CASSYRQGAGFEQYF. Written as DNA, the CDR3 is TGTGCCAGCAGCTATAGACAGGGGGCGGGCTTCGAGCAGTACTTC. This chain connects TRBV7-8 to TRBJ2-7; 10 bases map to TRBD1. The junction had 9 bases not matched to a gene; V was cut back by 4 bases and J by 6 bases. The CDR3 covers 15 residues. Germline V gene lookup returns CDR1 SGHVS and CDR2 FQNEAQ.

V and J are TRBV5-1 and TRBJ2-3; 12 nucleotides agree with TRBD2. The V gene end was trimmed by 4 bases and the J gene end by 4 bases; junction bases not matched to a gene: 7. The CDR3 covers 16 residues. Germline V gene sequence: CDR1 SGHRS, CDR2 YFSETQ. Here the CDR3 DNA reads TGCGCCAGCAGCGATCGACTAGCGGGAGCCCCAGATACGCAGTATTTT. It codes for CASSDRLAGAPDTQYF.

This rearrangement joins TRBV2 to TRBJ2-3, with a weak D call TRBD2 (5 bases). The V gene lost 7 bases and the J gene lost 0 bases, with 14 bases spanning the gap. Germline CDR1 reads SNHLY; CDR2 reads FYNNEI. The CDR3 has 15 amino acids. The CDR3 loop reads CASNLGGASTDTQYF. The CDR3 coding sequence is TGTGCCAGCAATTTAGGAGGAGCTAGCACAGATACGCAGTATTTT.

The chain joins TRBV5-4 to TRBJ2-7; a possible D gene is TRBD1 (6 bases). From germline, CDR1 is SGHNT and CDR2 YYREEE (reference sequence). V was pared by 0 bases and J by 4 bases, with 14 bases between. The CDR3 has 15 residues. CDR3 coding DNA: TGTGCCAGCAGCTTGGAGACAGGAGGTCATTACGAGCAGTACTTC. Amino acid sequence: CASSLETGGHYEQYF.

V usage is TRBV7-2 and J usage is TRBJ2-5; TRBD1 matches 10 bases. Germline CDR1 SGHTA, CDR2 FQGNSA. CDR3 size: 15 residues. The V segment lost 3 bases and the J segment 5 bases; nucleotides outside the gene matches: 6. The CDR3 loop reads CASSFDRGRAETQYF. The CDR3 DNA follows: TGTGCCAGCAGCTTCGACAGGGGGCGGGCGGAGACCCAGTACTTC.

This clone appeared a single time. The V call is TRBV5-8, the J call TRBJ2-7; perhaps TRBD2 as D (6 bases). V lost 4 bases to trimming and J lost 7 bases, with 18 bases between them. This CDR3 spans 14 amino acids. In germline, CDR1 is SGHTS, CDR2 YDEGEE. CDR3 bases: TGTGCCAGCAGCCTTGTTGGGGGGTCTAGGGAGCAGTACTTC. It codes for CASSLVGGSREQYF.

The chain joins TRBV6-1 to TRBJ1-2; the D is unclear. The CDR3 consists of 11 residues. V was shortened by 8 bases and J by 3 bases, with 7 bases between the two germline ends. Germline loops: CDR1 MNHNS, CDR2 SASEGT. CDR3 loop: CASLRDYGYTF. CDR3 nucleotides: TGTGCCAGCCTGCGGGACTATGGCTACACCTTC.

This CDR3 is CASSLVAATLNTGELFF. The CDR3 bases are TGCGCCAGCAGCTTGGTGGCGGCCACATTGAACACCGGGGAGCTGTTTTTT. V and J are TRBV5-1 and TRBJ2-2; D remains ambiguous. V lost 0 bases, J lost 1 base, and 13 bases lay in between. This CDR3 has 17 residues. Germline assignment: CDR1 SGHRS and CDR2 YFSETQ.

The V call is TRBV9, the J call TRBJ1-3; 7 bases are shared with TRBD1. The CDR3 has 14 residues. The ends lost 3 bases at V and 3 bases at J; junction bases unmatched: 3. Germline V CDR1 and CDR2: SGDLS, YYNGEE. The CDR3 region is CASSARDSGNTIYF. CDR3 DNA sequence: TGTGCCAGCAGCGCCCGGGACAGTGGAAACACCATATATTTT.

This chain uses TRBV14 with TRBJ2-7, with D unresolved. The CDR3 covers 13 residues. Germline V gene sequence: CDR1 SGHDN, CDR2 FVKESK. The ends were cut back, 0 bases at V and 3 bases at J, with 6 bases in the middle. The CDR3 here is CASSQENYYEQYF. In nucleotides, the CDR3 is TGTGCCAGCAGCCAAGAAAACTACTACGAGCAGTACTTC.

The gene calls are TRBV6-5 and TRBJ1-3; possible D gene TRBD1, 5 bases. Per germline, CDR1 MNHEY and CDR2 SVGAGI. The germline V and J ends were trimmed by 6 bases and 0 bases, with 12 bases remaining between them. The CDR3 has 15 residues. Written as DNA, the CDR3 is TGTGCCAGCAGCCTGGGCGGACACTCTGGAAACACCATATATTTT. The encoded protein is CASSLGGHSGNTIYF.

CDR3 loop: CASPRGDPAPYNEQFF. The CDR3 region has the DNA TGTGCCAGCCCCCGCGGGGACCCCGCTCCCTACAATGAGCAGTTCTTC. The chain recombines TRBV7-9 with TRBJ2-1; D may be TRBD2 (6 bases). The CDR3 consists of 16 residues. Germline-derived CDR1 and CDR2 are SEHNR and FQNEAQ (reference sequence). V lost 8 bases and J 2 bases, leaving 19 bases between the germline ends.

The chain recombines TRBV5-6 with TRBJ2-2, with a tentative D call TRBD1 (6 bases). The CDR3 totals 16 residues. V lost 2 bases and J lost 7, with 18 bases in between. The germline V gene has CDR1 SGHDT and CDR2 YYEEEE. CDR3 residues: CASSFFRQGSIGELFF. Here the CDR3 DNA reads TGTGCCAGCAGCTTCTTCCGGCAGGGGAGTATCGGGGAGCTGTTTTTT.

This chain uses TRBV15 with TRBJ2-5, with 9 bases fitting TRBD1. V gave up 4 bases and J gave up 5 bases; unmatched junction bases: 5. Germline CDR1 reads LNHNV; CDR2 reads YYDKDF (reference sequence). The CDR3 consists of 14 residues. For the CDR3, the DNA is TGTGCCACCAGCAACCTACAGGGGGCTGAGACCCAGTACTTC. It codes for CATSNLQGAETQYF.

The CDR3 is CASSLESIEQYF. Here the CDR3 DNA reads TGTGCCAGCAGCTTAGAATCAATCGAGCAGTACTTC. The chain couples TRBV7-9 to TRBJ2-7, with D unresolved. The germline V gene has CDR1 SEHNR and CDR2 FQNEAQ (reference sequence). This CDR3 contains 12 residues. V lost 1 base and J 6 bases, leaving 7 bases between the germline ends.

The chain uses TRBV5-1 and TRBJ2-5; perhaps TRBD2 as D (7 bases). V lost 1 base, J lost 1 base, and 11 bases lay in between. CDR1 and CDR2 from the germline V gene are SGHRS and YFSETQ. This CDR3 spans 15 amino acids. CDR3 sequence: CASSLFGGPQETQYF. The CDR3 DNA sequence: TGCGCCAGCAGCTTGTTCGGGGGGCCCCAAGAGACCCAGTACTTC. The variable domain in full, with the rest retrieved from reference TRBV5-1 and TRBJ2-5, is KAGVTQTPRYLIKTRGQQVTLSCSPISGHRSVSWYQQTPGQGLQFLFEYFSETQRNKGNFPGRFSGRQFSNSRSEMNVSTLELGDSALYLCASSLFGGPQETQYFGPGTRLLVL.